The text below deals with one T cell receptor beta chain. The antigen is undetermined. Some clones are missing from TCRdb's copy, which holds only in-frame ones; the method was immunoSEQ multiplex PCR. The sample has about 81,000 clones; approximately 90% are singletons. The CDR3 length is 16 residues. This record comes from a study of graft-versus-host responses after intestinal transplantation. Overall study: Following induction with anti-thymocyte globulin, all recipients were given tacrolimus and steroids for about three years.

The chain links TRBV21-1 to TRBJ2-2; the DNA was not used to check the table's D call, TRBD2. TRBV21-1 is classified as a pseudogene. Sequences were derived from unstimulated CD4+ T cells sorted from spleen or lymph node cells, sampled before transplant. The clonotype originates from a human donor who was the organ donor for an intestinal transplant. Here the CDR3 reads CASSKSEGWDTGELFF. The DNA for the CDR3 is TGTGCCAGCAGCAAGTCGGAGGGCTGGGACACCGGGGAGCTGTTTTTT.